This TCR beta chain was captured in a study of CD8+ T cells in alopecia areata. Study information: Percent of scalp involved defined treated patients' severity scores. Study-level findings and limits: There was only one nonresponder, so it was unclear how baseline CD8+ expansion relates to response. While patients received tofacitinib, many expanded lesional clones remained present in scalp and blood.

This clone appeared a few times. The antigen is not known. CDR1 LNHDA and CDR2 SQIVND come from the germline V gene (reference sequence). The CDR3 extends over 15 amino acids. The V end lost 7 bases, the J end lost 1 base, and 16 bases lay between the germline ends. The authors extracted RNA and reverse transcribed it into cDNA as the sequencing template. The repertoire was sequenced with immunoSEQ multiplex PCR; TCRdb's copy has only in-frame clones and lacks some. The repertoire holds 140,000 to 150,000 clones, nearly 55% seen once, with about a sixth in the top ten. Treatment meaning: oral pan-JAK inhibitor, 5-10 mg twice daily.

V usage is TRBV19 and J usage is TRBJ1-1, with D uncertain. This clonotype originated in a human donor with alopecia areata. The sample was CD8+ T cells sorted from blood, taken at week 4, from a patient treated with tofacitinib. CDR3 amino acids: CASIPSEGPNTEAFF. The DNA of the CDR3 is TGTGCCAGTATCCCTTCGGAGGGCCCGAACACTGAAGCTTTCTTT.